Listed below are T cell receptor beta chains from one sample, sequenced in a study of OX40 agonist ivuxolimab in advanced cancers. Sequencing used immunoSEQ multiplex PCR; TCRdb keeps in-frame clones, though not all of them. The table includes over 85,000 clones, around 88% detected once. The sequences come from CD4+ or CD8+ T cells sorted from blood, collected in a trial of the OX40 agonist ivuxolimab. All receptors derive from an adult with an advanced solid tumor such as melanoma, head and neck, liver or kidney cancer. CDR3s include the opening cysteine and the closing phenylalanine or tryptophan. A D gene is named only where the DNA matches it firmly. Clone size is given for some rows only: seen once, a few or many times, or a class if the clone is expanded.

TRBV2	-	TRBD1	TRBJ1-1	CVRGENTEAFF	TGTGTCAGGGGGGAGAACACTGAAGCTTTCTTT
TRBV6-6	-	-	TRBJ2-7	CASSYSSDYEQYF	TGTGCCAGCAGTTACTCATCCGACTACGAGCAGTACTTC
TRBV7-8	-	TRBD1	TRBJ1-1	CASSLLPGGGSSTEAFF	TGTGCCAGCAGCTTACTCCCAGGGGGTGGTTCGAGCACTGAAGCTTTCTTT
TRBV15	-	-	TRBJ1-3	CATSRVSQFSGNTIYF	TGTGCCACCAGCAGAGTCTCACAGTTCTCTGGAAACACCATATATTTT
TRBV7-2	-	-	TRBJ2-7	CASSLGPNSRYEQYF	TGTGCCAGCAGCTTAGGGCCCAACTCCCGCTACGAGCAGTACTTC
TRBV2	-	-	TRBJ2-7	CASSDSGMSSYERYF	TGTGCCAGCAGTGATTCCGGGATGAGCTCCTACGAGCGGTACTTC
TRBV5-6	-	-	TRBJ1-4	CASSFRSTNEKLFF	TGTGCCAGCAGCTTTAGGAGTACTAATGAAAAACTGTTTTTT
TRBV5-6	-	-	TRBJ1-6	CASSLGRDSPLHF	TGTGCCAGCAGCTTGGGCAGGGATTCACCCCTCCACTTT
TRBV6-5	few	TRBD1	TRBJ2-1	CASSIAGTGGNEQFF	TGTGCCAGCAGTATCGCCGGGACAGGGGGCAATGAGCAGTTCTTC
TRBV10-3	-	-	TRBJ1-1	CAISDRPVVPEAFF	TGTGCCATCAGTGATCGGCCAGTAGTCCCTGAAGCTTTCTTT
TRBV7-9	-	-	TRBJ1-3	CASSLTRDPPGNTIYF	TGTGCCAGCAGCTTAACGCGGGACCCCCCCGGAAACACCATATATTTT
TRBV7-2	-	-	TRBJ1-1	CASSLDRAEAFF	TGTGCCAGCAGCTTAGACAGGGCTGAAGCTTTCTTT
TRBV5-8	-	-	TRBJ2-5	CASSSDRTLLETQYF	TGTGCCAGCAGCTCCGACAGGACCTTGTTGGAGACCCAGTACTTC
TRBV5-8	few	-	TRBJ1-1	CASSLTLLMNTEAFF	TGTGCCAGCAGCTTGACACTACTGATGAACACTGAAGCTTTCTTT
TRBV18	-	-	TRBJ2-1	CASSPNSDSGKFF	TGTGCCAGCTCTCCCAATTCGGACAGCGGCAAGTTCTTC
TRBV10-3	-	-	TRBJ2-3	CATLDGSSTDTQYF	TGTGCCACCCTCGACGGTTCTAGCACAGATACGCAGTATTTT
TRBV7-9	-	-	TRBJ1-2	CASSLYGGYTF	TGTGCCAGCAGCTTGTACGGTGGCTACACCTTC